This T cell receptor beta chain was recovered during a study of identical twins. Germline V gene data show CDR1 as SNHLY and CDR2 as FYNNEI. With 11 bases clipped from V and 4 bases from J, the junction kept 10 bases outside the gene matches. The CDR3 loop spans 13 amino acids. TCRdb re-analysed the 5' RACE reads in MiXCR, keeping a single row per CDR3 protein. Of around 1.7 million distinct CDR3 sequences in the sample, under 35% were seen once. Sequenced sample: cord blood. The chain links TRBV2 to TRBJ1-2, with 7 bases aligning to TRBD1. The sequence derives from a newborn girl in good health. The CDR3 here is CAAKTGEAYGYTF. The CDR3 nucleotides read TGTGCCGCCAAAACAGGGGAGGCCTATGGCTACACCTTC.